This T cell receptor (beta chain) was sequenced for a study of CD8+ T cells in alopecia areata. Study-level findings and limits: Especially in alopecia totalis/universalis, lesional scalp showed greater clonality than normal scalp did.

Peripheral blood and lesional scalp punch biopsies were taken from alopecia areata patients. As concerns this clone: What it binds is unknown.

The CDR3 loop spans 13 amino acids. Trimming took off 5 bases at V and 3 bases at J, with 11 bases between the two ends. The germline CDR1 and CDR2 sequences are MNHEY and SMNVEV (reference sequence). Sequencing templates came from extracted RNA that was reverse transcribed into cDNA. Assay used: immunoSEQ multiplex PCR; TCRdb lists only in-frame clones, some missing. The repertoire holds under 300,000 clones, with about 68% as singletons. The material was CD4+ T cells sorted from blood, obtained at week 0. The sequence came from a human donor with alopecia areata. This chain connects TRBV27 to TRBJ2-7; the D gene is possibly TRBD1 (6 bases). The CDR3: CASSRGINYEQYF. For the CDR3, the DNA is TGTGCCAGCAGTAGGGGGATAAACTACGAGCAGTACTTC.